This T cell receptor (beta chain) is from a study of T cells in Graves' hyperthyroidism and ophthalmopathy. V was shortened by 0 bases and J by 3 bases, with 10 bases between the two germline ends. Germline V gene lookup returns CDR1 SGDLS and CDR2 YYNGEE. There are 15 residues in the CDR3. Clinical symptoms, serum thyroxine and TRAb, thyroid ultrasound and orbital computed tomography were used for the diagnoses. TCR beta CDR3 regions were amplified from RNA. A first-round RT-PCR of the TCR CDR3 used the HTBI primer set. MiXCR was run by TCRdb on the multiplex PCR reads, yielding one entry per CDR3 protein. The sample has hundreds of thousands of distinct CDR3 sequences, around 14% seen once. There are many counts of this clonotype.

The sequencing sample was made of blood. This clonotype originated in a woman in her thirties with Graves' hyperthyroidism. V gene TRBV9 combines with J gene TRBJ1-5; maybe TRBD1 (5 bases). CDR3 sequence: CASSVAADNNQPQHF. CDR3 nucleotides: TGTGCCAGCAGCGTAGCTGCGGACAACAATCAGCCCCAGCATTTT.